This T cell receptor beta chain was sequenced for a study of blood T cell repertoires in COVID-19. Study overall: In each case, the material was cDNA or gDNA derived from T cells, B-cell-depleted T cells, or PBMCs.

TCRdb's table, derived via immunoSEQ multiplex PCR, lists solely in-frame clones and lacks some. The repertoire holds approximately 280,000 clones, 85% to 90% seen once, with less than 2% in the top ten. This CDR3 is built from 15 residues. Germline loops: CDR1 SGHTA, CDR2 FQGNSA. V trimming: 5 bases; J trimming: 2 bases; junction bases outside the gene matches: 8. Participant age was about 18 to 89 years, and participants resided in 20 to 30 US areas. Clinical history reported by participants formed the basis on which cohorts were assigned. This clonotype originated in a woman in her late teens or twenties with acute COVID-19. The chain uses TRBV7-2 and TRBJ2-7; 8 positions agree with TRBD2. Sequencing was carried out using PBMCs or T cells enriched from blood (not recorded which). The CDR3 here is CASSPRAGVAYEQYF. CDR3 DNA: TGTGCCAGCAGCCCCCGAGCGGGAGTGGCCTACGAGCAGTACTTC.